This T cell receptor (beta chain) was identified during a study of blood T cells in healthy people across ages. Study-wide findings and caveats: Among T cells, TCR beta diversity per million cells dropped roughly linearly as age rose. Unsorted PBMC material precluded a definitive naive versus antigen-experienced comparison.

Every participating donor contributed 9.5 to 10 milliliters of peripheral blood through a draw. This CDR3 has 15 amino acids. V trimming: 4 bases; J trimming: 2 bases; junction bases outside the gene matches: 7. CDR1 and CDR2 from the germline V gene are SGHRS and YFSETQ. This clonotype has a count of ten or more. Its antigen remains unidentified. Sample-barcoded 5' priming and a J-beta primer mix drove a second PCR of roughly 7 to 11 cycles. All cDNA molecules were each tagged by a template-switch adaptor with 12 random nucleotides. TCRdb re-derived calls from the 5' RACE reads in MiXCR, one entry per CDR3 protein. The sample holds hundreds of thousands of distinct CDR3 sequences, more than 35% seen once.

This clonotype was obtained from a man at least 80 years old in good health. Sequencing was performed on blood. The chain joins TRBV5-1 to TRBJ2-3; 7 positions agree with TRBD1. The CDR3 bases are TGCGCCAGCAGCACCAACAGGGGCCTCACAGATACGCAGTATTTT. This gives the protein CASSTNRGLTDTQYF.